The 22 T cell receptor beta chains below were found in one sample sequenced in a study of T-cell reconstitution after alpha-beta-depleted transplantation in children. Molecular barcoding with unique molecular identifiers was used for the TCRbeta library. In TCRdb, the PCR reads were re-called with MiXCR into one record per CDR3 protein. This sample has some 600,000 distinct CDR3 sequences; 13% occur once, and the top ten carry 2% to 2.5%. Sample: PBMCs, mostly from graft donor cells, taken 360 days after TCRalphabeta/CD19-depleted stem cell transplant. The source is a male patient aged 5 to 17 who had a stem cell transplant for acute myeloid leukemia, so the T cells may come from the graft donor.

The V and J genes are TRBV5-1 and TRBJ1-1; 9 bases line up with TRBD1. The germline CDR1 and CDR2 sequences are SGHRS and YFSETQ. Trimming took 6 bases from V and 1 from J; bases not matched to a gene: 7. CDR3 length equals 15 residues. CDR3 sequence reads: CASTWTGEGNTEAFF. CDR3 DNA sequence: TGCGCCAGCACCTGGACAGGGGAAGGGAACACTGAAGCTTTCTTT.

This clonotype turned up a few times. The genes are TRBV7-9 and TRBJ2-7; 9 positions agree with TRBD2. Germline V CDR1 and CDR2: SEHNR, FQNEAQ (reference sequence). Trimming removed 6 bases from V and 3 bases from J; junction bases left unmatched: 6. This CDR3 region has 14 residues. The CDR3 nucleotides read TGTGCCAGCAGACTAGCGGGTACTAACTACGAGCAGTACTTC. Its protein is CASRLAGTNYEQYF.

This clonotype was counted only a few times. This chain connects TRBV29-1 to TRBJ2-7; 11 bases align to TRBD1. The germline CDR1 and CDR2 sequences are SQVTM and ANQGSEA. The CDR3 has 15 residues. The junction had 8 bases not matched to a gene; V was cut back by 4 bases and J by 3 bases. For the CDR3, the DNA is TGCAGCGTTGTGCCGGACAGGGGGCCGCTCTACGAGCAGTACTTC. The encoded protein is CSVVPDRGPLYEQYF.

The J gene is TRBJ2-3, the V gene TRBV20-1; D is possibly TRBD2 (7 bases). The CDR3 loop spans 16 amino acids. Germline loops: CDR1 DFQATT, CDR2 SNEGSKA (reference sequence). V gave up 6 bases and J gave up 7 bases, with 26 bases separating them. The CDR3 loop reads CSALVPYAGARYTQYF. The CDR3 bases are TGCAGTGCCCTTGTTCCCTACGCGGGGGCACGGTATACGCAGTATTTT.

The chain is built from TRBV5-6 and TRBJ2-2; the match to TRBD2 covers 8 bases. CDR1 SGHDT and CDR2 YYEEEE come from the germline V gene. CDR3 length: 17 amino acids. V lost 4 bases and J lost 3; bases outside the gene matches: 11. The CDR3 sequence is CASSPSGVAGYTGELFF. Written as DNA, the CDR3 is TGTGCCAGCAGCCCCTCCGGCGTAGCGGGGTACACCGGGGAGCTGTTTTTT.

This clonotype occurred many times. This chain joins TRBV7-9 and TRBJ2-3; D is perhaps TRBD2 (5 bases). The CDR3 is 14 amino acids. The V and J ends lost 5 bases and 5 bases respectively, with 14 bases between them. Germline CDR1 is SEHNR and CDR2 is FQNEAQ (reference sequence). CDR3 DNA sequence: TGTGCCAGCAGCCCTACGAGGGTAGGAGATACGCAGTATTTT. As protein: CASSPTRVGDTQYF.

This clonotype was observed a few times. The V and J genes are TRBV20-1 and TRBJ2-3, with 10 positions matching TRBD2. V shed 6 bases, J shed 5 bases, and the junction held 5 bases outside the gene matches. Germline lookup yields CDR1 DFQATT and CDR2 SNEGSKA (reference sequence). CDR3 size: 13 residues. CDR3 DNA: TGCAGTGCCCCACTAGCGGGAAAAGATACGCAGTATTTT. It yields the protein CSAPLAGKDTQYF.

Ten or more counts support this clonotype. The chain links TRBV6-2 or TRBV6-3 to TRBJ2-1; maybe TRBD1 (5 bases). V was pared by 2 bases and J by 0 bases, with 8 bases between. The CDR3 runs to 15 residues. Germline V CDR1 and CDR2: MNHEY, SVGEGT. Here the CDR3 reads CASSYGASSYNEQFF. CDR3 in DNA: TGTGCCAGCAGTTACGGGGCTAGCTCCTACAATGAGCAGTTCTTC.

In this sample, this clonotype turned up a few times. The rearrangement links TRBV18 to TRBJ2-3, with unresolved D. The CDR3 is made up of 14 amino acids. Germline loops: CDR1 KGHSH, CDR2 LQKENI. V gave up 3 bases and J gave up 0 bases, with 7 bases separating them. CDR3 nucleotide sequence: TGTGCCAGCTCACCTGGTTTCAGCACAGATACGCAGTATTTT. Protein product: CASSPGFSTDTQYF.

The rearrangement joins TRBV29-1 to TRBJ2-7; 9 bases match TRBD1. CDR3 length: 13 amino acids. Germline assignment: CDR1 SQVTM and CDR2 ANQGSEA. V gave up 5 bases and J gave up 4 bases; unmatched junction bases: 6. Here the CDR3 reads CSVTGGAGYEQYF. In nucleotides, the CDR3 is TGCAGCGTTACAGGGGGCGCGGGATACGAGCAGTACTTC.

This clonotype was recorded a few times. V gene TRBV30 combines with J gene TRBJ2-7; possibly TRBD1 for D (7 bases). This CDR3 has 13 residues. V dropped 1 base and J dropped 12 bases, with 19 bases sitting between them. Germline assignment: CDR1 GTSNPN and CDR2 SVGIG (reference sequence). The CDR3 nucleotides read TGTGCCTGGAGTGCAGGGCAGGGGGGACCCCGGTACTTC. Its translation: CAWSAGQGGPRYF.

In its sample, this clonotype was seen a few times. In DNA, the CDR3 is TGCAGTGCTAGTGTAGGGGCGGCTAGCACAGATACGCAGTATTTT. It specifies CSASVGAASTDTQYF. The chain links TRBV20-1 to TRBJ2-3; D may be TRBD1 (5 bases). The CDR3 has 15 residues. The ends were cut back, 3 bases at V and 0 bases at J, with 13 bases in the middle. Germline loops: CDR1 DFQATT, CDR2 SNEGSKA (reference sequence).

This clonotype was seen repeatedly, ten times or more. V and J are TRBV5-4 and TRBJ1-1; 8 bases are a match to TRBD1. Per the germline V gene, CDR1 is SGHNT and CDR2 is YYREEE (reference sequence). The CDR3 has 14 amino acids. The V and J ends lost 4 bases and 2 bases, in that order; junction bases with no gene match: 4. The CDR3 nucleotides read TGTGCCAGCAGCCTGGGACAGGCAAACACTGAAGCTTTCTTT. Encoded protein: CASSLGQANTEAFF.

This clonotype was detected only a few times. The CDR3 reads CATSERQLDTQYF. The CDR3 DNA reads TGTGCCACCAGTGAGCGACAGCTAGATACGCAGTATTTT. The rearrangement links TRBV24-1 to TRBJ2-3, with D possibly TRBD1 on 5 matching bases. Trimming pared 4 bases from V and 5 bases from J, leaving 9 bases between. The CDR3 sequence is 13 residues long. Germline V gives CDR1 KGHDR, CDR2 SFDVKD.

This clonotype was detected ten times or more. The gene calls are TRBV6-5 and TRBJ2-1, with 10 bases identical to TRBD2. Germline loops: CDR1 MNHEY, CDR2 SVGAGI. This CDR3 contains 15 residues. The trim removed 2 bases at V and 3 bases at J, leaving 1 base unmatched. CDR3 DNA: TGTGCCAGCAGTTACGCTAGCGGGGGCTACAATGAGCAGTTCTTC. Protein product: CASSYASGGYNEQFF.

The chain recombines TRBV2 with TRBJ1-1, with D hard to call. CDR3 length: 14 residues. The V gene lost 1 base and the J gene lost 5 bases, with 11 bases spanning the gap. The germline gives CDR1 SNHLY, CDR2 FYNNEI. The CDR3: CASSEGRGVTEAFF. The CDR3 DNA is TGTGCCAGCAGTGAAGGGCGCGGGGTAACTGAAGCTTTCTTT. Combining the CDR3 with reference TRBV2 and TRBJ1-1 gives the whole variable domain EPEVTQTPSHQVTQMGQEVILRCVPISNHLYFYWYRQILGQKVEFLVSFYNNEISEKSEIFDDQFSVERPDGSNFTLKIRSTKLEDSAMYFCASSEGRGVTEAFFGQGTRLTVV.

This clonotype was seen a few times. The gene calls are TRBV20-1 and TRBJ1-1; no clear D. The CDR3 sequence is 11 residues long. Between the trimmed V and J ends, which lost 4 bases and 8 bases, there was a span of 11 bases. Germline CDR1 is DFQATT and CDR2 is SNEGSKA (reference sequence). This CDR3 is CSATGPGEAFF. CDR3 in DNA: TGCAGTGCTACCGGGCCTGGGGAAGCTTTCTTT.

This clonotype occurred many times. The chain uses TRBV4-3 and TRBJ2-1; 9 bases are shared with TRBD1. The CDR3 is made up of 17 amino acids. With V trimmed by 1 base and J by 4 bases, 8 bases remained unmatched. Germline CDR1 reads LGHNA; CDR2 reads YSLEER. CDR3 in amino acids: CASSQGWGTGRYNEQFF. In DNA, the CDR3 is TGCGCCAGCAGCCAAGGATGGGGGACAGGGCGTTACAATGAGCAGTTCTTC.

The chain has TRBV7-9 and TRBJ2-7, with TRBD1 as a possible D gene (5 bases). With 5 bases removed from V and 7 bases from J, the gap between germline ends came to 24 bases. The CDR3 runs to 16 residues. From germline, CDR1 is SEHNR and CDR2 FQNEAQ (reference sequence). The CDR3: CASSQLPRPDRGEQYF. DNA of the CDR3: TGTGCCAGCAGCCAATTACCCCGGCCAGATAGGGGAGAGCAGTACTTC.

This clonotype has only a few counts. The rearrangement links TRBV4-2 to TRBJ2-3; no definite D call. The V end lost 0 bases, the J end lost 2 bases, and 12 bases lay between the germline ends. This CDR3 region has 16 residues. Per germline, CDR1 LGHNA and CDR2 YNFKEQ. This chain's CDR3 is CASSQDETYTTDTQYF. DNA of the CDR3: TGTGCCAGCAGCCAAGACGAAACCTACACCACAGATACGCAGTATTTT.

The rearrangement joins TRBV29-1 to TRBJ1-4; TRBD1 agrees at 8 bases. The CDR3 consists of 13 residues. The V segment lost 7 bases and the J segment 5 bases; nucleotides outside the gene matches: 6. From germline, CDR1 is SQVTM and CDR2 ANQGSEA. Here the CDR3 reads CSGQGTENEKLFF. The DNA of the CDR3 is TGCAGCGGACAGGGGACCGAGAATGAAAAACTGTTTTTT.

The chain combines TRBV12-3 or TRBV12-4 with TRBJ2-7, with D unresolved. The length of the CDR3 is 13 residues. V lost 5 bases to trimming and J lost 2 bases, with 10 bases between them. The CDR3 spells CASSVWPTYEQYF. The CDR3 DNA follows: TGTGCCAGCAGTGTCTGGCCGACCTACGAGCAGTACTTC.